The clone carrying this T cell receptor beta chain was counted only a few times. This CDR3 comprises 18 residues. The germline gives CDR1 MNHEY, CDR2 SVGEGT. V gave up 4 bases and J gave up 0 bases; unmatched junction bases: 11. The data belong to a study of blood T cell repertoires in COVID-19. Study in general: The United States, Italy and Spain provided the acute and convalescent COVID-19 samples.

Profiling relied on immunoSEQ multiplex PCR, and the TCRdb table lists in-frame clones only, not all of them. Among 200,000 to 300,000 clones listed, approximately 85% were seen once. The specimen was peripheral blood. The genes are TRBV6-2 or TRBV6-3 and TRBJ1-5, with 8 bases aligning to TRBD1. This TCR was sampled from a woman in her sixties or seventies with active or convalescent COVID-19. The CDR3 loop reads CASSSTTGGPYSNQPQHF. The DNA of the CDR3 is TGTGCCAGCAGTTCGACTACAGGGGGACCATATAGCAATCAGCCCCAGCATTTT.